These 5 T cell receptor beta chains were sequenced from one sample in a study of blood T cells in healthy people across ages. Primers used in a second PCR of about 7 to 12 cycles were a sample-barcoded 5' primer and a J-beta primer mix. Via MiXCR, TCRdb re-called the 5' RACE reads, giving one row per CDR3 protein. The sample gives around 800,000 distinct CDR3 sequences, more than 25% of which show up once; around 3% is in the top ten. These same records also appear under a second study, on T cells of mothers and their children.

Sequenced input: blood. The receptors stem from a boy aged 5-17 years in good health.

This clonotype was observed many times. V is TRBV21-1 and J is TRBJ2-2; no check of the table's D call, TRBD1, against the DNA was made. TRBV21-1 is a pseudogene segment. The CDR3 is made up of 15 amino acids. CDR3 sequence: CASSKGGRDRAELFF. The DNA for the CDR3 is TGTGCCAGCAGCAAAGGGGGCCGGGACAGGGCCGAGCTGTTTTTT.

There are a few counts of this clonotype. V gene TRBV13 combines with J gene TRBJ2-1, with D maybe TRBD2 (6 bases). The DNA end lines up better with TRBJ2-5; the J call may be wrong. The germline CDR1 and CDR2 sequences are PRHDT and FYEKMQ (reference sequence). The CDR3 loop spans 14 amino acids. CDR3 loop: CASTPGRGWETQYF. The CDR3 DNA reads TGTGCCAGCACCCCGGGGCGGGGTTGGGAGACCCAGTACTTC.

This clonotype was seen a few times. One end of the junction does not line up with germline, which may come from a read error. The J gene is TRBJ2-5, the V gene TRBV5-5; 7 bases are a match to TRBD1. CDR1 and CDR2 (germline): SGHKS, YYEKEE (reference sequence). The CDR3 totals 16 residues. CDR3 amino acids: CASNLIGGAWGETQYF. In DNA, the CDR3 is TGTGCCAGCAACTTGATAGGGGGCGCCTGGGGAGAGACCCAGTACTTC.

In this sample, this clonotype turned up a few times. The chain is built from TRBV7-9 and TRBJ1-4; a possible D gene is TRBD1 (5 bases). CDR1 and CDR2 (germline): SEHNR, FQNEAQ (reference sequence). This CDR3 comprises 12 residues. The V end lost 5 bases, the J end lost 7 bases, and 8 bases lay between the germline ends. The CDR3 DNA reads as TGTGCCAGCAGCGGGGACGTTGAAAAACTGTTTTTT. It translates to CASSGDVEKLFF.

This clonotype was seen more than once but under ten times. V gene TRBV27 combines with J gene TRBJ2-5; the match to TRBD1 covers 11 bases. The J call may be faulty, since TRBJ2-7 better matches the DNA end. This CDR3 spans 16 amino acids. Germline V CDR1 and CDR2: MNHEY, SMNVEV (reference sequence). CDR3 bases: TGTGCCAGCAGTTTATCCGGGACAGGGGGGTTCTACGAGCAGTACTTC. It translates to CASSLSGTGGFYEQYF.